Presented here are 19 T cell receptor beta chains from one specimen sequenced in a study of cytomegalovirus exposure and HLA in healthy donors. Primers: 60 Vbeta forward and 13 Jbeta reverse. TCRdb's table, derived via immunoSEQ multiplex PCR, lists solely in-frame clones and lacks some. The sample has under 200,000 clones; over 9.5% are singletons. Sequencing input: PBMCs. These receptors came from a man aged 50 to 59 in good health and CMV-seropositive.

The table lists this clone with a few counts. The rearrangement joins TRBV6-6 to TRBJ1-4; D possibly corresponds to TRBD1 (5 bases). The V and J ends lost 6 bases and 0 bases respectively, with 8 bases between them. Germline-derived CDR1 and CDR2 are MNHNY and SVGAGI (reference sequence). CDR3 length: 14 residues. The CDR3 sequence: CASRSTATNEKLFF. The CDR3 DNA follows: TGTGCCAGCAGATCGACAGCAACTAATGAAAAACTGTTTTTT.

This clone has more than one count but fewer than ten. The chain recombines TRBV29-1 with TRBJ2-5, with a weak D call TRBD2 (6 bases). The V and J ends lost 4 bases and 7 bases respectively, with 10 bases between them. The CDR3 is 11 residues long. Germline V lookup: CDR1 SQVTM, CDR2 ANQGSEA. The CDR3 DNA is TGCAGCGTTGGATGGAGGGGGACCCAGTACTTC. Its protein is CSVGWRGTQYF.

The CDR3 protein is CASSQRRSTDTQYF. The CDR3 coding sequence is TGTGCCAGCAGCCAGCGCCGAAGCACAGATACGCAGTATTTT. The chain links TRBV7-2 to TRBJ2-3, with no clear D. The CDR3 extends over 14 amino acids. Trimming shortened V by 5 bases and J by 0 bases, and 9 bases separated the two germline ends. In germline, CDR1 is SGHTA, CDR2 FQGNSA.

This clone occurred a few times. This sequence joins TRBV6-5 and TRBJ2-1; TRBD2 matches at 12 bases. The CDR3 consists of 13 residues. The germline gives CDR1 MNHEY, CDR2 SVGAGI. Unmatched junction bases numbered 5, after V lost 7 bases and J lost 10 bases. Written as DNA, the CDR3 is TGTGCCAGCAAGCTAGCGGGGGGGCGAGAGCAGTTCTTC. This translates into CASKLAGGREQFF.

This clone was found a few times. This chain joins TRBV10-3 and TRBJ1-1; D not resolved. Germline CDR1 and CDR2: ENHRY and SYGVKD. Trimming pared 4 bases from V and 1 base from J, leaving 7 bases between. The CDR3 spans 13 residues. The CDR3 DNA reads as TGTGCCATCAGTGTGGCACGGAACACTGAAGCTTTCTTT. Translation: CAISVARNTEAFF.

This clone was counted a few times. This CDR3 is CASSLGGTGTEAFF. The CDR3 DNA reads as TGTGCCAGCAGCTTGGGCGGGACGGGCACTGAAGCTTTCTTT. This chain connects TRBV5-4 to TRBJ1-1, with a possible D match to TRBD1 (5 bases). The CDR3 has 14 residues. The V end was cut by 0 bases, the J end by 4 bases, with 10 bases between. Germline assignment: CDR1 SGHNT and CDR2 YYREEE (reference sequence). The variable domain in full, completed from reference TRBV5-4 and TRBJ1-1, reads ETGVTQSPTHLIKTRGQQVTLRCSSQSGHNTVSWYQQALGQGPQFIFQYYREEENGRGNFPPRFSGLQFPNYSSELNVNALELDDSALYLCASSLGGTGTEAFFGQGTRLTVV.

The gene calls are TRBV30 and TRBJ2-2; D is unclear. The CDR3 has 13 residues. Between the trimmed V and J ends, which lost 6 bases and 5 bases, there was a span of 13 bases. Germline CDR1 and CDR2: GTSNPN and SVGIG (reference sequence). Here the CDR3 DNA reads TGTGCCTGTCCTCCTGGGCCGACCGGGGAGCTGTTTTTT. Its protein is CACPPGPTGELFF.

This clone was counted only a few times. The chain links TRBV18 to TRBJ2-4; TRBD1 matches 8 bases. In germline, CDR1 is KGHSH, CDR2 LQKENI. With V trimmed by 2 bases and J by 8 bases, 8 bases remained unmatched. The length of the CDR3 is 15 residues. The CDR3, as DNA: TGTGCCAGCTCACCAGGTCAGGGGGCGAGAGACATTCAGTACTTC. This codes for CASSPGQGARDIQYF.

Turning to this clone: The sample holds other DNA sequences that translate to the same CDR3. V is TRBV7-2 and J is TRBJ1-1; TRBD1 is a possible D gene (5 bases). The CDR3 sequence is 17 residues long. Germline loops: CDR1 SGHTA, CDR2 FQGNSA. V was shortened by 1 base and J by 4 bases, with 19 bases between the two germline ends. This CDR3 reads CASSLGWGLTRGTEAFF. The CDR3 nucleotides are TGTGCCAGCAGCTTAGGGTGGGGACTCACCCGGGGCACTGAAGCTTTCTTT. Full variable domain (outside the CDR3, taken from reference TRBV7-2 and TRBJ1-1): GAGVSQSPSNKVTEKGKDVELRCDPISGHTALYWYRQSLGQGLEFLIYFQGNSAPDKSGLPSDRFSAERTGGSVSTLTIQRTQQEDSAVYLCASSLGWGLTRGTEAFFGQGTRLTVV.

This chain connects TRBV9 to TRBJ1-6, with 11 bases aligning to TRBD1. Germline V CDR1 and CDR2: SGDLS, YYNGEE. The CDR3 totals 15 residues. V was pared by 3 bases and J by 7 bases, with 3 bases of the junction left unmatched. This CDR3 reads CASSAGQGENSPLHF. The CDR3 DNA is TGTGCCAGCAGCGCGGGACAGGGGGAGAATTCACCCCTCCACTTT.

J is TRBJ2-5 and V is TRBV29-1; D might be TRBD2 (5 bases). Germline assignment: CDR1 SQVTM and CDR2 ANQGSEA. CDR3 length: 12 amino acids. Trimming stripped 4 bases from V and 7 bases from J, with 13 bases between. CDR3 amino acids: CSVGGLAGTQYF. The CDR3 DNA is TGCAGCGTTGGAGGTCTAGCTGGGACCCAGTACTTC.

CDR3 residues: CASSYEIAGVQETQYF. In DNA, the CDR3 is TGTGCCAGCAGTTACGAGATAGCGGGGGTCCAAGAGACCCAGTACTTC. The V gene is TRBV6-5, the J gene TRBJ2-5; 9 nucleotides line up with TRBD2. The V gene end was trimmed by 2 bases and the J gene end by 1 base; junction bases not matched to a gene: 5. The CDR3 has 16 amino acids. Germline V gives CDR1 MNHEY, CDR2 SVGAGI.

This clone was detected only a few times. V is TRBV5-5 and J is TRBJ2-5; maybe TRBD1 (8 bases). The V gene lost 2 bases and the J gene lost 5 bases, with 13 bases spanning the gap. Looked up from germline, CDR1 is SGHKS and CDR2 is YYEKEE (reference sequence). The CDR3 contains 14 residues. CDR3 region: CASSLNRGGETQYF. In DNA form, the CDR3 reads TGTGCCAGCAGCTTAAACAGGGGGGGGGAGACCCAGTACTTC.

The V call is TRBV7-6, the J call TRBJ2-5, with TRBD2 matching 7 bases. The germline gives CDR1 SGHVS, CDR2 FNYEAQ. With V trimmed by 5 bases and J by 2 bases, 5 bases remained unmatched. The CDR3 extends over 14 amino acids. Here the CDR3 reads CASSDTLAQETQYF. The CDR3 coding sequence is TGTGCCAGCAGCGACACACTAGCGCAAGAGACCCAGTACTTC.

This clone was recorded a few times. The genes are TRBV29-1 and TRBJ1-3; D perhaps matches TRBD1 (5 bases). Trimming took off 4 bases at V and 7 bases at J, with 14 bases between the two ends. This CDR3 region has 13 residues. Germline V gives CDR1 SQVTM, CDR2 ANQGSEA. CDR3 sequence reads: CSVVLSGENTIYF. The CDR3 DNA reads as TGCAGCGTTGTACTCTCGGGGGAGAACACCATATATTTT.

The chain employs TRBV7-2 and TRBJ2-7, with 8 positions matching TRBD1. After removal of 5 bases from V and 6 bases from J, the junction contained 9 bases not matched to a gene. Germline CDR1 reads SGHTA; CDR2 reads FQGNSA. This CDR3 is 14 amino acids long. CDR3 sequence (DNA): TGTGCCAGCAGCCCCGGACAGGGTCCAACCGAGCAGTACTTC. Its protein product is CASSPGQGPTEQYF.

The CDR3 coding sequence is TGTGCCACTCGGGAGGGCTCCTACGAGCAGTACTTC. The encoded protein is CATREGSYEQYF. V and J are TRBV6-6 and TRBJ2-7, with 8 bases lining up with TRBD2. The length of the CDR3 is 12 residues. The germline V gene has CDR1 MNHNY and CDR2 SVGAGI (reference sequence). Germline trimming cut 10 bases from V and 0 bases from J; bases unmatched to any gene: 2.

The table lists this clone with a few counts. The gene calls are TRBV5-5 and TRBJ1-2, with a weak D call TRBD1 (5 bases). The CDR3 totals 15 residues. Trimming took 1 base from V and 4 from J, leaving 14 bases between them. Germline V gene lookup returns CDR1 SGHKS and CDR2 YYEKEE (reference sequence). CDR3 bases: TGTGCCAGCAGCTTGCAGGGCTTCCCCCTCTATGGCTACACCTTC. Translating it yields CASSLQGFPLYGYTF.

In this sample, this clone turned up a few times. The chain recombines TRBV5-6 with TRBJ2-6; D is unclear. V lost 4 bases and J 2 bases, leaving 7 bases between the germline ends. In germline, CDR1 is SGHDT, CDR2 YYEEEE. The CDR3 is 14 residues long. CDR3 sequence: CASSLTAGANVLTF. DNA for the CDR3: TGTGCCAGCAGCCTAACGGCTGGGGCCAACGTCCTGACTTTC. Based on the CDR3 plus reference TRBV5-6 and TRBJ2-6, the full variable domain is DAGVTQSPTHLIKTRGQQVTLRCSPKSGHDTVSWYQQALGQGPQFIFQYYEEEERQRGNFPDRFSGHQFPNYSSELNVNALLLGDSALYLCASSLTAGANVLTFGAGSRLTVL.